Sequencing of this TCR beta chain was carried out in a study of blood T cell repertoires in COVID-19. Allocation to cohorts depended on clinical history reported by the participants. The method was immunoSEQ multiplex PCR; TCRdb's version includes in-frame clones alone and lacks a portion of them. The data show about 200,000 clones, with about 89% seen just once and about 8.8% held by the top ten. The CDR3 runs 16 residues. Per germline, CDR1 MDHEN and CDR2 SYDVKM. V was cut by 7 bases and J by 4 bases, with 22 bases left in between. The source material was PBMCs or T cells enriched from blood (not recorded which). This chain connects TRBV28 to TRBJ1-2; D might be TRBD1 (5 bases). This clonotype originated in a woman aged 18-29 years who had recovered from COVID-19. DNA of the CDR3: TGTGCCAGCACCTATGGCCAGCGCGGGGGGTTCTATGGCTACACCTTC. Translated: CASTYGQRGGFYGYTF.